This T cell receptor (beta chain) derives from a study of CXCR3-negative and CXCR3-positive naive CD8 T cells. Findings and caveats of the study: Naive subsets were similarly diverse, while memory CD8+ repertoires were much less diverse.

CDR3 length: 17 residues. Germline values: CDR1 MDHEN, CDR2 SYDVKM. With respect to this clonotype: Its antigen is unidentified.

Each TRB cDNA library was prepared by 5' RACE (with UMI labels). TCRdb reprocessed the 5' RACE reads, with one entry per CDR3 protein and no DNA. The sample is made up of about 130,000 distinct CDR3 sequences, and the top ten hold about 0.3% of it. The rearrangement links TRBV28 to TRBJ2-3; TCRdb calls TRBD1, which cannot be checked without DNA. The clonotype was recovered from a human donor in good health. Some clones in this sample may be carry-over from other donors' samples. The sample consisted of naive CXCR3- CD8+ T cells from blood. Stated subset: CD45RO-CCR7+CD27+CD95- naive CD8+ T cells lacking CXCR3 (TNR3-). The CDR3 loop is CASSSRGAPRGADTQYF.